Sequencing of this T cell receptor (beta chain) was carried out in a study of T cell repertoires in cytomegalovirus infection (dated by TCRdb to between 2017 and 2020). Looking at the study overall: Alongside well-studied HLA-B-restricted epitopes, the peptide stimulations were aimed at recently identified HLA-C-restricted CMV epitopes, whose presentation resists viral immunomodulation. Because public TCR beta signatures pointed to carriage of CMV infection together with the matching HLA type, the HLA type of each donor mattered for the analysis.

The run used an Illumina HiSeq 1500. The raw public reads went through TCRdb reprocessing: fastp at Q25, MiXCR clone calling, in-frame beta chains kept. Every entry covers one CDR3 protein and lists the most common genes and DNA from its rows. Recorded for this sample are some 900,000 distinct CDR3 sequences; approximately 32% of them occurred a single time. Jointly, the top ten make up around 12% of the sample. There are many counts of this clonotype. Its specific antigen is unknown. Base quality data are lacking; no much larger clone is found one base away. Study-wide findings and limitations: The ex vivo response was dominated by HLA-C-restricted CMV-specific TCR beta clonotypes, and the single most frequent clonotype in two of eight donors was supplied by these HLA-C-restricted clonotypes. Carriers of CMV infection plus the relevant HLA type were discriminated by the cumulative frequency of public TCR beta family members in the study cohort and in an independent approximately 360-donor cohort.

Reading the label with the study, this specimen's treatment or condition is: in vitro stimulation with specific CMV peptide epitopes to enrich CMV-specific T cells. Sequenced material: cultured CD8+ T cells from PBMCs, taken from culture after CMV antigen stimulation. The clonotype comes from a human donor in good health (CMV status not recorded). Some clones in this sample may be carry-over from other donors' samples.

The DNA sequence is TGTGCCAGCAGTCACCAGGGCCGGTTGGATGAAAAACTGTTTTTT. This is translated as CASSHQGRLDEKLFF. Here the chain combines TRBV6-5 and TRBJ1-4; a weak D assignment points to TRBD1 (5 bases agree). The CDR3 contains 15 residues, cysteine and phenylalanine counted. The only DNA kept is the CDR3, 45 bases in frame from the first base. The germline V gene specifies MNHEY as CDR1 and SVGAGI as CDR2. Trimming at the junction amounts to 5 bases on V and 6 bases on J, and the germline ends lie 16 bases apart.